This T cell receptor (beta chain) was obtained from a study of blood T cell repertoires in COVID-19. Some clones are missing from TCRdb's copy, which holds only in-frame ones; the method was immunoSEQ multiplex PCR. The profile shows just under 150,000 clones, approximately 84% of them singletons. Germline loops: CDR1 SGHTA, CDR2 FQGNSA. After removal of 6 bases from V and 7 bases from J, the junction contained 8 bases not matched to a gene. CDR3 length: 14 amino acids. The material sequenced was peripheral blood. This receptor was obtained from a human donor with acute or convalescent COVID-19. The donor label of this sample is uncertain. The chain recombines TRBV7-2 with TRBJ1-2; 10 positions agree with TRBD1. The CDR3 is CASRPTGQGLGYTF. DNA for the CDR3: TGTGCCAGCAGACCGACGGGACAGGGGCTTGGCTACACCTTC. Variable domain in full (rest from reference TRBV7-2 and TRBJ1-2): GAGVSQSPSNKVTEKGKDVELRCDPISGHTALYWYRQSLGQGLEFLIYFQGNSAPDKSGLPSDRFSAERTGGSVSTLTIQRTQQEDSAVYLCASRPTGQGLGYTFGSGTRLTVV.